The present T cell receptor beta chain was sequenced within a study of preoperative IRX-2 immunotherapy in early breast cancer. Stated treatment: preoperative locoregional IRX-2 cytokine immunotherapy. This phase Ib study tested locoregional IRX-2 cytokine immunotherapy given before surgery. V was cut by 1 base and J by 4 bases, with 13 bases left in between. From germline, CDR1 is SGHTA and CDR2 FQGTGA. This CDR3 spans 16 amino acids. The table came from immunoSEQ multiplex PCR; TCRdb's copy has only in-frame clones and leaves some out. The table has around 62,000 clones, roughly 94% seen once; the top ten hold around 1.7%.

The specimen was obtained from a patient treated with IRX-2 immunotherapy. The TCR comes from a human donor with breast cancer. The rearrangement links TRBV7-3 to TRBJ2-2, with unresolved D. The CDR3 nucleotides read TGTGCCAGCAGCTTAAAAACGACAAGAACCACCGGGGAGCTGTTTTTT. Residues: CASSLKTTRTTGELFF. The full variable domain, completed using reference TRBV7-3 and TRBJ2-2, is GAGVSQTPSNKVTEKGKYVELRCDPISGHTALYWYRQSLGQGPEFLIYFQGTGAADDSGLPNDRFFAVRPEGSVSTLKIQRTERGDSAVYLCASSLKTTRTTGELFFGEGSRLTVL.